One and the same sample provided the 29 T cell receptor beta chains below, sequenced in a study of T cell responses to AZD1222 COVID-19 vaccine. Sequenced by immunoSEQ multiplex PCR; TCRdb stores in-frame clones only, minus some. The sample comprises 130,000 or so clones, about 89% of which are singletons, and roughly 6.5% rests with the top ten. The specimen was peripheral blood, collected on day 0 of AZD1222 vaccination. The origin of the receptors is an adult in good health.

The gene calls are TRBV10-3 and TRBJ2-1; TRBD1 matches at 9 bases. CDR3 length equals 17 residues. Germline CDR1 and CDR2: ENHRY and SYGVKD. Unmatched junction bases numbered 16, after V lost 10 bases and J lost 3 bases. The CDR3 region is CATAVISGTGLYNEQFF. The CDR3 nucleotides read TGTGCCACGGCCGTCATTTCCGGGACAGGGCTCTACAATGAGCAGTTCTTC.

This clone was counted once. The chain has TRBV12-3 or TRBV12-4 and TRBJ1-1, with a possible D match to TRBD1 (6 bases). Trimming took off 4 bases at V and 11 bases at J, with 11 bases between the two ends. This CDR3 is built from 11 residues. The CDR3 region has the DNA TGTGCCAGCAGTTACAGGGAGTTGGCTTTCTTT. Its translation: CASSYRELAFF.

This sequence joins TRBV10-3 and TRBJ2-3, with TRBD2 matching over 8 bases. CDR3 length: 15 residues. The V gene's germline CDR1 is ENHRY and CDR2 SYGVKD. Trimming took 10 bases from V and 4 from J; bases not matched to a gene: 13. The CDR3 region is CATQLAPGGADTQYF. CDR3 coding DNA: TGTGCCACCCAACTAGCGCCCGGGGGGGCAGATACGCAGTATTTT.

The V gene is TRBV7-3, the J gene TRBJ1-1; 7 bases match TRBD1. The CDR3 sequence is 15 residues long. Trimming at V came to 5 bases and at J to 1 base, leaving 7 bases not matched to a gene. Germline CDR1 is SGHTA and CDR2 is FQGTGA. CDR3 protein: CASSLLPGGNTEAFF. The CDR3 region has the DNA TGTGCCAGCAGCCTTTTACCAGGGGGGAACACTGAAGCTTTCTTT.

This clone is a singleton in its sample. The rearrangement joins TRBV2 to TRBJ2-1, with unresolved D. Germline V lookup: CDR1 SNHLY, CDR2 FYNNEI. Trimming stripped 3 bases from V and 10 bases from J, with 10 bases between. The CDR3 loop spans 12 amino acids. Here the CDR3 reads CASSEGVGEQFF. CDR3 nucleotides: TGTGCCAGCAGTGAGGGTGTCGGGGAGCAGTTCTTC.

This chain joins TRBV7-2 and TRBJ1-4, with D unclear. The V gene lost 1 base and the J gene lost 5 bases, with 8 bases spanning the gap. Germline assignment: CDR1 SGHTA and CDR2 FQGNSA. This CDR3 has 14 amino acids. The CDR3 spells CASSLGASNEKLFF. The CDR3 DNA reads as TGTGCCAGCAGCTTAGGGGCCTCGAATGAAAAACTGTTTTTT. The full variable domain, with the rest looked up from reference TRBV7-2 and TRBJ1-4, is GAGVSQSPSNKVTEKGKDVELRCDPISGHTALYWYRQSLGQGLEFLIYFQGNSAPDKSGLPSDRFSAERTGGSVSTLTIQRTQQEDSAVYLCASSLGASNEKLFFGSGTQLSVL.

The chain employs TRBV2 and TRBJ1-1, with 9 bases that match TRBD1. This CDR3 spans 14 amino acids. Germline CDR1 reads SNHLY; CDR2 reads FYNNEI. V trimming: 5 bases; J trimming: 7 bases; junction bases outside the gene matches: 8. Here the CDR3 reads CASSLQGQGGEAFF. CDR3 nucleotides: TGTGCCAGCAGTCTGCAGGGACAGGGCGGTGAAGCTTTCTTT.

The genes are TRBV27 and TRBJ1-1; D uncertain. This CDR3 comprises 12 residues. Trimming cost V 8 bases and J 1 base, with 8 bases left between them. CDR1 is MNHEY, CDR2 SMNVEV, per germline (reference sequence). DNA for the CDR3: TGTGCCAGCCCGGCGGGGAACACTGAAGCTTTCTTT. Protein: CASPAGNTEAFF.

CDR3: CASSPGTGMDSPLHF. Written as DNA, the CDR3 is TGTGCCAGCAGCCCAGGGACAGGGATGGATTCACCCCTCCACTTT. The chain carries TRBV3-1 (or the pseudogene TRBV3-2) and TRBJ1-6; 9 positions match TRBD1. The CDR3 is 15 residues long. CDR1 LGHDT and CDR2 YNNKEL come from the germline V gene (reference sequence). Trimming cost V 4 bases and J 8 bases; bases outside gene matches: 6.

The chain uses TRBV27 and TRBJ1-1; possibly TRBD1 for D (6 bases). V lost 4 bases and J lost 5, with 14 bases in between. The CDR3 has 14 amino acids. CDR1 MNHEY and CDR2 SMNVEV come from the germline V gene (reference sequence). CDR3 residues: CASSWLGGETEAFF. DNA for the CDR3: TGTGCCAGCAGTTGGTTAGGGGGAGAAACTGAAGCTTTCTTT.

This chain links TRBV12-3 or TRBV12-4 with TRBJ2-7; no definite D call. The CDR3 runs 12 residues. Trimming removed 1 base from V and 5 bases from J, with 6 bases in between. CDR3 amino acids: CASSLDWNEQYF. CDR3 nucleotide sequence: TGTGCCAGCAGTTTAGACTGGAACGAGCAGTACTTC.

This chain uses TRBV7-9 with TRBJ2-3; 8 bases match TRBD2. Germline assignment: CDR1 SEHNR and CDR2 FQNEAQ (reference sequence). The CDR3 loop spans 15 amino acids. The junction had 7 bases not matched to a gene; V was cut back by 5 bases and J by 3 bases. CDR3 DNA: TGTGCCAGCAGCCCTCGGGAGGGCTGGACAGATACGCAGTATTTT. Translation gives CASSPREGWTDTQYF.

This chain uses TRBV25-1 with TRBJ2-1, with 7 bases aligning to TRBD1. Per germline, CDR1 MGHDK and CDR2 SYGVNS. V gave up 4 bases and J gave up 6 bases; unmatched junction bases: 12. The CDR3 spans 16 residues. CDR3: CASSALRGRGGNEQFF. The DNA for the CDR3 is TGTGCCAGCAGTGCCCTGAGGGGGCGCGGCGGCAATGAGCAGTTCTTC.

The CDR3 DNA follows: TGTGCCAGTAGTCGTATAGATAGCGGGGATAACGAGCAGTACTTC. Translating gives CASSRIDSGDNEQYF. The chain joins TRBV19 to TRBJ2-7, with 8 bases that match TRBD2. This CDR3 region has 15 residues. CDR1 is LNHDA, CDR2 SQIVND, per germline (reference sequence). V lost 5 bases to trimming and J lost 5 bases; unmatched junction nucleotides: 11.

This chain uses TRBV2 with TRBJ1-1; 9 positions agree with TRBD1. Germline CDR1 reads SNHLY; CDR2 reads FYNNEI. The CDR3 has 13 residues. The V and J ends lost 10 bases and 12 bases, in that order; junction bases with no gene match: 15. The DNA of the CDR3 is TGTGCCACCACTCTTCCGGGACAGGGTGGGTCTTTCTTT. It specifies CATTLPGQGGSFF.

The chain uses TRBV11-2 and TRBJ2-2; D unresolved. This CDR3 comprises 16 residues. Germline CDR1 and CDR2: SGHAT and FQNNGV. The V end lost 3 bases, the J end lost 5 bases, and 16 bases lay between the germline ends. The CDR3 reads CASSFTPDPFTGELFF. Here the CDR3 DNA reads TGTGCCAGCAGCTTCACGCCAGACCCGTTTACCGGGGAGCTGTTTTTT.

This clone was seen only once. The chain joins TRBV18 to TRBJ2-2; D remains ambiguous. CDR3 size: 14 residues. V lost 3 bases, J lost 5 bases, and 10 bases lay in between. Per germline, CDR1 KGHSH and CDR2 LQKENI. DNA of the CDR3: TGTGCCAGCTCACCGCAGGCGAGGACCGGGGAGCTGTTTTTT. Amino acid sequence: CASSPQARTGELFF.

The genes are TRBV5-4 and TRBJ2-3; 8 bases match TRBD1. In germline, CDR1 is SGHNT, CDR2 YYREEE (reference sequence). The CDR3 length is 14 residues. The junction had 3 bases not matched to a gene; V was cut back by 4 bases and J by 2 bases. DNA for the CDR3: TGTGCCAGCAGCCCGGGACAGGCCACAGATACGCAGTATTTT. Protein sequence: CASSPGQATDTQYF.

The chain has TRBV2 and TRBJ1-5; tentatively, D is TRBD1 (5 bases). This CDR3 is built from 12 residues. Germline V gives CDR1 SNHLY, CDR2 FYNNEI. Trimming pared 11 bases from V and 9 bases from J, leaving 17 bases between. The CDR3 DNA sequence: TGTGCCGGCCGGGACCGCCTAGGGCCCCAGCATTTT. Translating it yields CAGRDRLGPQHF.

The V call is TRBV30, the J call TRBJ1-4; 8 bases agree with TRBD1. This CDR3 contains 12 residues. CDR1 and CDR2 from the germline V gene are GTSNPN and SVGIG (reference sequence). V trimming: 0 bases; J trimming: 16 bases; junction bases outside the gene matches: 7. The CDR3 protein is CAWSVQRGQGFF. The CDR3 DNA follows: TGTGCCTGGAGTGTACAGCGCGGACAGGGGTTTTTT. Full variable domain (missing parts from reference TRBV30 and TRBJ1-4): SQTIHQWPATLVQPVGSPLSLECTVEGTSNPNLYWYRQAAGRGLQLLFYSVGIGQISSEVPQNLSASRPQDRQFILSSKKLLLSDSGFYLCAWSVQRGQGFFGSGTQLSVL.

The J gene is TRBJ1-2, the V gene TRBV25-1; possible D gene TRBD1, 6 bases. Germline CDR1 reads MGHDK; CDR2 reads SYGVNS. The CDR3 runs to 16 residues. The ends were cut back, 1 base at V and 3 bases at J, with 15 bases in the middle. In nucleotides, the CDR3 is TGTGCCAGCAGTGAATCGGGGGGGCGGATGCACTATGGCTACACCTTC. Amino acid sequence: CASSESGGRMHYGYTF.

This chain joins TRBV20-1 and TRBJ2-7, with D tentatively TRBD1 (6 bases). Germline values: CDR1 DFQATT, CDR2 SNEGSKA (reference sequence). V gave up 6 bases and J gave up 5 bases, with 11 bases separating them. The CDR3 consists of 11 residues. CDR3 loop: CSAIRQDEQYF. In nucleotides, the CDR3 is TGCAGTGCCATTCGACAGGACGAGCAGTACTTC.

The chain recombines TRBV6-5 with TRBJ1-1; D is uncertain. The V gene lost 4 bases and the J gene lost 5 bases, with 8 bases spanning the gap. The CDR3 contains 12 residues. Germline V lookup: CDR1 MNHEY, CDR2 SVGAGI. This CDR3 reads CASSSTRTEAFF. The CDR3 region has the DNA TGTGCCAGCAGTTCGACCAGGACTGAAGCTTTCTTT.

The gene calls are TRBV6-5 and TRBJ1-1; D not certain. Trimming removed 2 bases at V and 1 base at J, with 8 bases between. CDR1 MNHEY and CDR2 SVGAGI come from the germline V gene. This CDR3 spans 14 amino acids. In DNA, the CDR3 is TGTGCCAGCAGTTACCCAGATCAGAACACTGAAGCTTTCTTT. This gives the protein CASSYPDQNTEAFF.

This chain links TRBV5-6 with TRBJ2-5; 7 bases line up with TRBD2. The V and J ends lost 4 bases and 4 bases, in that order; junction bases with no gene match: 13. The CDR3 runs 16 residues. Looked up from germline, CDR1 is SGHDT and CDR2 is YYEEEE. In DNA form, the CDR3 reads TGTGCCAGCAGCCACCACGGGGGAGCGGGGCTAGAGACCCAGTACTTC. It translates to CASSHHGGAGLETQYF. The full variable domain, its missing parts supplied by reference TRBV5-6 and TRBJ2-5, is DAGVTQSPTHLIKTRGQQVTLRCSPKSGHDTVSWYQQALGQGPQFIFQYYEEEERQRGNFPDRFSGHQFPNYSSELNVNALLLGDSALYLCASSHHGGAGLETQYFGPGTRLLVL.

The gene calls are TRBV29-1 and TRBJ1-1, with no clear D. Trimming left V 4 bases short and J 4 bases short, with 10 bases between. CDR3 length equals 12 residues. CDR1 and CDR2 (germline): SQVTM, ANQGSEA. Here the CDR3 DNA reads TGCAGCGTTGGTGCCAGGTCCACTGAAGCTTTCTTT. It yields the protein CSVGARSTEAFF.

The rearrangement uses TRBV9 and TRBJ2-7, with D uncertain. CDR3 length: 13 amino acids. From germline, CDR1 is SGDLS and CDR2 YYNGEE. Between the trimmed V and J ends, which lost 0 bases and 3 bases, there was a span of 7 bases. The DNA for the CDR3 is TGTGCCAGCAGCGTAGCTATCGGCTACGAGCAGTACTTC. Encoded protein: CASSVAIGYEQYF.

This sequence joins TRBV29-1 and TRBJ1-1; D not resolved. The CDR3 covers 11 residues. V lost 4 bases and J 3 bases, leaving 6 bases between the germline ends. CDR1 is SQVTM and CDR2 is ANQGSEA in the germline V gene. In DNA form, the CDR3 reads TGCAGCGTTGCCGGGGACACTGAAGCTTTCTTT. As protein: CSVAGDTEAFF. The full variable domain, with the rest looked up from reference TRBV29-1 and TRBJ1-1, is SAVISQKPSRDICQRGTSLTIQCQVDSQVTMMFWYRQQPGQSLTLIATANQGSEATYESGFVIDKFPISRPNLTFSTLTVSNMSPEDSSIYLCSVAGDTEAFFGQGTRLTVV.

The chain joins TRBV14 to TRBJ2-2, with D maybe TRBD2 (6 bases). CDR1 SGHDN and CDR2 FVKESK come from the germline V gene. Trimming removed 4 bases from V and 5 bases from J, with 8 bases in between. The CDR3 length is 13 residues. The CDR3, as DNA: TGTGCCAGCAGCCCCCGGGGGACCGGGGAGCTGTTTTTT. Translating gives CASSPRGTGELFF. Filled out from reference TRBV14 and TRBJ2-2, the complete variable domain reads EAGVTQFPSHSVIEKGQTVTLRCDPISGHDNLYWYRRVMGKEIKFLLHFVKESKQDESGMPNNRFLAERTGGTYSTLKVQPAELEDSGVYFCASSPRGTGELFFGEGSRLTVL.